A selection of T cell receptor beta chains follows, all from one sample in a study of T cells in Graves' hyperthyroidism and ophthalmopathy. TCRdb redid the calling of the multiplex PCR reads with MiXCR, one entry per CDR3 protein. The table has under 70,000 distinct CDR3 sequences, roughly 58% seen once. The material sequenced was blood. The receptor source for this set is a woman aged 55 to 70 with Graves' ophthalmopathy. CDR3s include the opening cysteine and the closing phenylalanine or tryptophan. Each record gives: D gene, V gene, J gene, clone size, CDR3 DNA, CDR3 protein. The D gene is left open where the match is weak. The size entry is marked missing in some rows and otherwise reads once, few, many or a size class.

.	TRBV7-3	TRBJ2-1	.	TGTGCCAGCAGCTTAGACGGGAGCAGGAATGAGCAGTTCTTC	CASSLDGSRNEQFF
.	TRBV24-1	TRBJ1-1	.	TGTGCCACCTGTGATACCAGGACCCCTGGGGAAGCTTTCTTT	CATCDTRTPGEAFF
.	TRBV12-3/TRBV12-4	TRBJ2-5	many	TGTGCCAGCAGTTTAAGCCAGGGCCAAGAGACCCAGTACTTC	CASSLSQGQETQYF
.	TRBV7-8	TRBJ1-3	.	TGTGCCAGCAGCTTAGGGTTCGAGGGGCTAGGAAACACCATATATTTT	CASSLGFEGLGNTIYF
.	TRBV7-2	TRBJ1-5	.	TGTGCCAGCGGCTTAGTAGGGAGGGCGGCCAGCAATCAGCCCCAGCATTTT	CASGLVGRAASNQPQHF
.	TRBV9	TRBJ1-5	.	TGTGCCAATGGGGGCCTCAATCAGCCCCAGCATTTT	CANGGLNQPQHF
.	TRBV20-1	TRBJ2-7	.	TGCAGTGCTAGTCTAGGGAGCCCCTTCGAGCAGTACTTC	CSASLGSPFEQYF
TRBD1	TRBV12-3/TRBV12-4	TRBJ2-7	many	TGTGCCAGCAGCTCCACCGGGACAGGGTTATGGGAGCAGTACTTC	CASSSTGTGLWEQYF
.	TRBV20-1	TRBJ2-5	many	TGCAGTGCTAGAGCCCTAGGGAGCCAAGAGACCCAGTACTTC	CSARALGSQETQYF
TRBD2	TRBV15	TRBJ2-3	medium-sized	TGTGCCACCAGCACGTCGACTAGCGGCACAGATACGCAGTATTTT	CATSTSTSGTDTQYF
.	TRBV29-1	TRBJ2-1	.	TGCAGCTCCCTCGACCAGCGGAGTGAGCAGTTCTTC	CSSLDQRSEQFF
.	TRBV20-1	TRBJ2-5	.	TGCAGTGCTCGCACCGGGACGGCACAAGAGACCCAGTACTTC	CSARTGTAQETQYF
.	TRBV27	TRBJ1-2	many	TGTGCCAGCAGTGAATCAGGGGCTAGTGGCTACACCTTC	CASSESGASGYTF
TRBD1	TRBV6-1	TRBJ1-5	.	TGTGCCAGCAGCCTGACCGGGACAGGGGGCTACGAGCATTTT	CASSLTGTGGYEHF
TRBD1	TRBV5-1	TRBJ1-2	many	TGCGCCAGCAGCTCCCGACAGGGGCCCTATGGCTACACCTTC	CASSSRQGPYGYTF
.	TRBV24-1	TRBJ1-5	many	TGTGCCACCAGTGGGAGAGGGTCCACGGGGTTGAATCAGCCCCAGCATTTT	CATSGRGSTGLNQPQHF
.	TRBV24-1	TRBJ2-2	.	TGTGCTACCAGTGATTCCTTATTGGCGAACACCGGGGAGCTGTTTTTT	CATSDSLLANTGELFF
.	TRBV5-4	TRBJ1-3	.	TGTGCCAGCAGCCTAACCGGGACCTCCACAAACATCATATATTTT	CASSLTGTSTNIIYF
TRBD1	TRBV29-1	TRBJ2-3	.	TGCAGCGTTGGGAGCTCAGGGGGACCCACAGATACGCAGTATTTC	CSVGSSGGPTDTQYF
TRBD1	TRBV18	TRBJ2-3	few	TGTGCCAGCTCACCACCCGGGACAGGGGGGGATACGCAGTATTTT	CASSPPGTGGDTQYF
.	TRBV6-6	TRBJ1-1	many	TGTGCCAGCAGTTCCCTCGGAGTTGTGAACACTGAAGCTTTCTTT	CASSSLGVVNTEAFF
.	TRBV2	TRBJ1-1	.	TGTGCCAGCAGTGAAATCGCAGCCAGAGGGGGTACTGAAGCTTTCTTT	CASSEIAARGGTEAFF
TRBD1	TRBV29-1	TRBJ2-2	few	TGCAGCGTTGAGACGGACAGGGGTACCGGGGAGCTGTTTTTT	CSVETDRGTGELFF
.	TRBV20-1	TRBJ2-7	many	TGCAGTGCTTCTACAGGCAGTGATTCCTACGAGCAGTACTTC	CSASTGSDSYEQYF
.	TRBV20-1	TRBJ1-3	.	TGCAATGCACCCCGTGGGAACACCATATATTTT	CNAPRGNTIYF
.	TRBV9	TRBJ1-6	.	TGTGCCAGCAGCGTTCGCTGGGAGGAGAATTCACCCCTCCACTTT	CASSVRWEENSPLHF
.	TRBV11-2	TRBJ1-6	many	TGTGCCAGCAGCTTAAAGGGTCGCTCACCCCTCCACTTT	CASSLKGRSPLHF
.	TRBV6-5	TRBJ2-5	many	TGTGCCAGCAGTCCGTGGGGGGACCAAGAGACCCAGTACTTC	CASSPWGDQETQYF
.	TRBV6-2/TRBV6-3	TRBJ2-6	.	TGTGCCAGCAGTTTGATTAGGGGGGATGGGGCCAGCGTCCTGACTTTC	CASSLIRGDGASVLTF
.	TRBV5-4	TRBJ1-6	many	TGTGCCAGCAGCTTGTCAGTCTCCTATAATTCACCCCTCCACTTT	CASSLSVSYNSPLHF
TRBD1	TRBV5-1	TRBJ1-4	.	TGCGCCAGCAGCTTTCCGGGACAGGGGTGGGGCTCTAATGAAAAACTGTTTTTT	CASSFPGQGWGSNEKLFF
.	TRBV6-1	TRBJ1-2	.	TGTGCCAGCGCGGACGGCAGCTCTGGAAACACCTTC	CASADGSSGNTF